Given below is one T cell receptor (beta chain) in context. Its antigen remains unidentified. The same CDR3 also results from other DNA sequences found in this sample. The data belong to a study of beta chain features in type 1 diabetes. Study-wide points: The study found moderately but significantly shorter TCRB CDR3s in all four CD4+ subsets of Type 1 diabetes patients. A definitive answer on HLA type influencing TCRB rearrangement was not reached here. Type 1 diabetes patients showed fewer insertions and more deletions at VDJ junctions.

V was shortened by 3 bases and J by 4 bases, with 5 bases between the two germline ends. The germline V gene encodes CDR1 KGHSH and CDR2 LQKENI. CDR3 length: 12 amino acids. Every bit of the isolated RNA underwent reverse transcription, so sequencing read expressed TCRB transcripts. Method: immunoSEQ multiplex PCR; TCRdb's copy keeps in-frame clones and lacks some. This table holds a few hundred thousand clones, about 13% found once. Sequencing was performed on naive CD4+ T cells from blood. The V call is TRBV18, the J call TRBJ2-3; D remains ambiguous. This sequence was found in a woman under 30 with type 1 diabetes. The CDR3 bases are TGTGCCAGCTCACCTCTCGCAGATACGCAGTATTTT. Amino acids: CASSPLADTQYF.